The clone carrying this TCR beta chain was picked up one time. The antigen is not known. This record comes from a study of vaccination effects on CD4 cells after COVID-19. Study-wide findings and caveats: The study enrolled few convalescent patients and sampled no early post-infection timepoints. Late in the post-vaccination period, infection-induced and vaccine-induced clones underwent marked clonal contraction.

Using immunoSEQ multiplex PCR, the repertoire was profiled, and TCRdb retains in-frame clones only, with some absent. Of about 66,000 clones in the sample, less than 80% were seen once. Within the ViraFEST assay, antigen-specific CD4+ T cells underwent expansion with viral peptide pools prior to sequencing. A 10-day culture period preceded the isolation of CD4+ T cells. Participants were vaccinated with two doses of either the BNT162b2 or mRNA-1273 vaccine. Wells of around 2.2 million PBMC each were grown with 8.5 to 10 IU/ml IL-2 and roughly 9.2 ug/ml peptides. This CDR3 is 13 amino acids long. Germline CDR1 KGHDR, CDR2 SFDVKD. The V end lost 12 bases, the J end lost 2 bases, and 15 bases lay between the germline ends.

This chain joins TRBV24-1 and TRBJ1-2; possible D gene TRBD1, 6 bases. Specimen: CD4+ T cells from PBMCs cultured with HCoV-OC43 spike peptides, collected after COVID-19 vaccination. The subset here: HCoV-OC43 spike overlapping peptide pool stimulation. The receptor was derived from a human donor who received a COVID-19 vaccine. CDR3 amino acids: CAVPGTWNYGYTF. CDR3 DNA: TGTGCCGTTCCCGGGACATGGAACTATGGCTACACCTTC.